The TCR beta chain under discussion was sequenced for a study of T cell responses to AZD1222 COVID-19 vaccine. There are 15 residues in the CDR3. Losses at the gene ends were 5 bases for V and 16 bases for J; bases not matched to a gene: 14. Germline V gene lookup returns CDR1 KGHDR and CDR2 SFDVKD. Points from the study as a whole: Only a handful of AZD1222 recipients, several in all, had baseline seropositivity. In the spike-specific TCR repertoire, nearly half reportedly target unmutated variant regions. Repertoires were obtained solely post-peak T cell response. Two AZD1222 administrations were followed by greater Spike-specific TCR breadth and depth.

In regard to this clone: Its specificity is unknown.

Some clones are missing from TCRdb's copy, which holds only in-frame ones; the method was immunoSEQ multiplex PCR. This table holds over 100,000 clones, 70% to 90% found once. This TCR derives from an adult who received the MenACWY meningococcal vaccine as a control. Here the sequenced sample was peripheral blood, taken 28 days after the second dose of the MenACWY control vaccine. The chain links TRBV24-1 to TRBJ2-1; 12 bases are shared with TRBD1. CDR3 loop: CATSGSGTGGLLQFF. CDR3 sequence (DNA): TGTGCCACCAGTGGCTCCGGGACAGGGGGCCTTCTACAATTCTTC.